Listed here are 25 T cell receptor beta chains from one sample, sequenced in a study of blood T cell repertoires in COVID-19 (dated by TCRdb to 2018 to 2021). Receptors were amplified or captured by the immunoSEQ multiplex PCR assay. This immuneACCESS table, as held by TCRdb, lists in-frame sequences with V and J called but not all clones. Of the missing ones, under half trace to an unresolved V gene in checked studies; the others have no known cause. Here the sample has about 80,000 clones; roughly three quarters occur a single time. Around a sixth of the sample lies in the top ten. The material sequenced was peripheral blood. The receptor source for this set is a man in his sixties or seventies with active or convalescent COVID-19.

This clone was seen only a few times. Here the CDR3 reads CASSPQGGLWQYF. CDR3 coding DNA: TGTGCCAGCAGCCCCCAAGGGGGTCTATGGCAGTACTTC. The rearrangement joins TRBV11-2 to TRBJ2-7, with D tentatively TRBD1 (6 bases). V lost 5 bases and J lost 9, with 17 bases in between. CDR3 length: 13 amino acids. The germline gives CDR1 SGHAT, CDR2 FQNNGV.

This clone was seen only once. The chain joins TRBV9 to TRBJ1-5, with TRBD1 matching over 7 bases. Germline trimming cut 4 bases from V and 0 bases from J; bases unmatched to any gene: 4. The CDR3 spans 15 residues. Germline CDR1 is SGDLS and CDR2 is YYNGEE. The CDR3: CASSPGQNSNQPQHF. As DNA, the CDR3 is TGTGCCAGCAGCCCGGGACAGAATAGCAATCAGCCCCAGCATTTT.

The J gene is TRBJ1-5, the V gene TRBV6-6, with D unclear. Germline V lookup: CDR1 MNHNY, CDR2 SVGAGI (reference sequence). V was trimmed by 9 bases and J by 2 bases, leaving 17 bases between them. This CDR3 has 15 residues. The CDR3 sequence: CASGIEAPRNQPQHF. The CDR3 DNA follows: TGTGCCAGTGGTATTGAAGCCCCTCGCAATCAGCCCCAGCATTTT.

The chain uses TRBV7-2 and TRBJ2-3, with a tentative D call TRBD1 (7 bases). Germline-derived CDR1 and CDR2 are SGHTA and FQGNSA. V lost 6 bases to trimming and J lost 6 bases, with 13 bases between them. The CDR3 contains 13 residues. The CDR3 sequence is CASRPGGTDTQYF. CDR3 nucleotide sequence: TGTGCCAGCAGACCAGGGGGGACGGATACGCAGTATTTT.

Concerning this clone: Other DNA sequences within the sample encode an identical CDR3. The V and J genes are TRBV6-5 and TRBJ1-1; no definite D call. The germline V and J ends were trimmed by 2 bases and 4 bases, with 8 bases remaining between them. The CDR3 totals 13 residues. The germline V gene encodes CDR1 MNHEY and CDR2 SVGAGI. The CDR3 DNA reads TGTGCCAGCAGTTACCGGGGTGGCACTGAAGCTTTCTTT. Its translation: CASSYRGGTEAFF.

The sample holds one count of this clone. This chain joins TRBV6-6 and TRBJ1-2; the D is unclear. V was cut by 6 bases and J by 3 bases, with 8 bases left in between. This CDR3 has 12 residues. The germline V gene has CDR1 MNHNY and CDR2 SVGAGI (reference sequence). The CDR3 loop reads CASRAEHYGYTF. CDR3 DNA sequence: TGTGCCAGCAGGGCAGAACACTATGGCTACACCTTC.

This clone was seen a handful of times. In DNA, the CDR3 is TGTGCCAGCAGCCCCGCGGGCTCTGGAAACACCATATATTTT. The encoded protein is CASSPAGSGNTIYF. This sequence joins TRBV7-9 and TRBJ1-3; D is undetermined. Trimming pared 5 bases from V and 0 bases from J, leaving 8 bases between. Germline CDR1 SEHNR, CDR2 FQNEAQ (reference sequence). The length of the CDR3 is 14 residues.

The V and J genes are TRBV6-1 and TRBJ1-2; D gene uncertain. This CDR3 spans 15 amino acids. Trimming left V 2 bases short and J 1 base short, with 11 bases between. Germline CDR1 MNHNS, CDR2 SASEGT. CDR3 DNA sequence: TGTGCCAGCAGTGAACAATGGGCAGATAACTATGGCTACACCTTC. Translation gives CASSEQWADNYGYTF.

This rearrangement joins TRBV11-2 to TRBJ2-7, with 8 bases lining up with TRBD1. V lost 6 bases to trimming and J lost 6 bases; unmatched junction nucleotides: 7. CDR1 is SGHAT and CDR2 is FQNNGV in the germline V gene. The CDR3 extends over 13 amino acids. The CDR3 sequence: CASRRTGTFEQYF. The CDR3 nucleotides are TGTGCCAGCAGACGGACAGGGACCTTCGAGCAGTACTTC. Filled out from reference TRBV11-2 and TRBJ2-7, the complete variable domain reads EAGVAQSPRYKIIEKRQSVAFWCNPISGHATLYWYQQILGQGPKLLIQFQNNGVVDDSQLPKDRFSAERLKGVDSTLKIQPAKLEDSAVYLCASRRTGTFEQYFGPGTRLTVT.

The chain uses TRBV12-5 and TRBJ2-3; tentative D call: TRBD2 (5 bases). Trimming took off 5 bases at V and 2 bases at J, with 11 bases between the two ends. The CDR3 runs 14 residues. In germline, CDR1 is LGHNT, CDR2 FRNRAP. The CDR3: CASGRDSHTDTQYF. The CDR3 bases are TGTGCTAGTGGTCGGGATTCTCACACAGATACGCAGTATTTT.

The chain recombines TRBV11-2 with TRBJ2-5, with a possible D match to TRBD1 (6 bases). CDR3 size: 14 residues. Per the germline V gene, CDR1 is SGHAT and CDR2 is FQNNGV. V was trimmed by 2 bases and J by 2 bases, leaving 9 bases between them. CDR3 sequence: CASSLTGIQETQYF. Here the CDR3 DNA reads TGTGCCAGCAGCTTAACAGGGATTCAAGAGACCCAGTACTTC.

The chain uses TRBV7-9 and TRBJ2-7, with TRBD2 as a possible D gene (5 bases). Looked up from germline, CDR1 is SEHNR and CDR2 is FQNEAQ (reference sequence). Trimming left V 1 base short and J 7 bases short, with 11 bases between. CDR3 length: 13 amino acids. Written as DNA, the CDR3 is TGTGCCAGCAGCTTAGGAGGAGGAGGAGAGCAGTACTTC. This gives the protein CASSLGGGGEQYF.

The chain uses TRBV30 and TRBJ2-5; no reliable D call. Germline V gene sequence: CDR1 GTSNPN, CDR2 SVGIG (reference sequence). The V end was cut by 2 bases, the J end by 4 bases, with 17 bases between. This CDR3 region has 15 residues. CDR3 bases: TGTGCCTGGAGTCTGGTCTTGGGCAGAACAGAGACCCAGTACTTC. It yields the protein CAWSLVLGRTETQYF.

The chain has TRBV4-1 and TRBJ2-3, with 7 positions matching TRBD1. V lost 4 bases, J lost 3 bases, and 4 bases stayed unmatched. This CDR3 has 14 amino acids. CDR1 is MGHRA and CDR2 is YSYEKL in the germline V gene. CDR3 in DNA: TGCGCCAGCAGCCGAAGACAGGGAACAGATACGCAGTATTTT. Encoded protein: CASSRRQGTDTQYF.

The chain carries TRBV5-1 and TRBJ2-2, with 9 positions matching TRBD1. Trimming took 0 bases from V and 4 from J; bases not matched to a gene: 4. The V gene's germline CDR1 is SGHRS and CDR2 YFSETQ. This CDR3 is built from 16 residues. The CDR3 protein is CASSLAGQGPTGELFF. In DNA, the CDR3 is TGCGCCAGCAGCTTGGCGGGACAGGGACCCACCGGGGAGCTGTTTTTT.

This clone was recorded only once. CDR3 residues: CSAQLRGDQYF. The DNA of the CDR3 is TGCAGTGCTCAACTTAGGGGCGACCAGTACTTC. The chain links TRBV20-1 to TRBJ2-5, with D possibly being TRBD1 (5 bases). This CDR3 has 11 amino acids. Germline V gene sequence: CDR1 DFQATT, CDR2 SNEGSKA (reference sequence). The V gene lost 5 bases and the J gene lost 10 bases, with 14 bases spanning the gap.

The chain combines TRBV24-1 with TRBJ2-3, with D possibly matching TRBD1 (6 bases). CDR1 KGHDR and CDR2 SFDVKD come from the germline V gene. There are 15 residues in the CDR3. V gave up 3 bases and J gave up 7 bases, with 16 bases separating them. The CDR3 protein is CATSDPVGAEYTQYF. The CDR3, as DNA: TGTGCCACCAGTGATCCTGTGGGGGCCGAATATACGCAGTATTTT.

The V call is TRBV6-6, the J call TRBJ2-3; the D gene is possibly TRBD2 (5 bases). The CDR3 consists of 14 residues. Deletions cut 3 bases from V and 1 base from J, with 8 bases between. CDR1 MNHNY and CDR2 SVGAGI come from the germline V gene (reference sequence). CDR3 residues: CASSYNGGTDTQYF. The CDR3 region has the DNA TGTGCCAGCAGTTATAACGGGGGCACAGATACGCAGTATTTT.

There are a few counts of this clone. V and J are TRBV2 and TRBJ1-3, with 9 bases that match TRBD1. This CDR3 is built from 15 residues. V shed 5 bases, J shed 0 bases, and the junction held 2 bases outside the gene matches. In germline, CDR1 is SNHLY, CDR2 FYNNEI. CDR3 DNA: TGTGCCAGCAGTCCACAGGGGGCCTCTGGAAACACCATATATTTT. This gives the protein CASSPQGASGNTIYF. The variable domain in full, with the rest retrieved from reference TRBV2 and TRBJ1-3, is EPEVTQTPSHQVTQMGQEVILRCVPISNHLYFYWYRQILGQKVEFLVSFYNNEISEKSEIFDDQFSVERPDGSNFTLKIRSTKLEDSAMYFCASSPQGASGNTIYFGEGSWLTVV.

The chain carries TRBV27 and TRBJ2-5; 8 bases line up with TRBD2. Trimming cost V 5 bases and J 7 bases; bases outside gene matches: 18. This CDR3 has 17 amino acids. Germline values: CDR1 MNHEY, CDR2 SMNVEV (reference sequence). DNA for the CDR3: TGTGCCAGCAGTCCTAGCGGGCACAGGGTGGCCTTGGGGACCCAGTACTTC. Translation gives CASSPSGHRVALGTQYF.

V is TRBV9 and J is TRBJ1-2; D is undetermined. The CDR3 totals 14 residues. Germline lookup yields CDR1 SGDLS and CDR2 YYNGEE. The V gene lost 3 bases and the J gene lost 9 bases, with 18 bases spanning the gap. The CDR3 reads CASSASGMVRSYTF. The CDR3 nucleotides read TGTGCCAGCAGCGCCTCGGGGATGGTGAGAAGCTACACCTTC.

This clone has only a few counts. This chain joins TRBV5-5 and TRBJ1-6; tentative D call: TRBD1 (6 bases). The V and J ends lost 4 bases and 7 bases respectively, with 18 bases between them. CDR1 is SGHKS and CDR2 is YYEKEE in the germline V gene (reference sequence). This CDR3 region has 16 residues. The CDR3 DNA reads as TGTGCCAGCAGCCTTCTGCACACAGGGAGCAATTCACCCCTCCACTTT. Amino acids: CASSLLHTGSNSPLHF.

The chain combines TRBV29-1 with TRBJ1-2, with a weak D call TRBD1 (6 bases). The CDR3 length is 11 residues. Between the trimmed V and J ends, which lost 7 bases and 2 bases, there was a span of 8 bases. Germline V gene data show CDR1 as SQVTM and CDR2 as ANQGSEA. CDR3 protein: CSGGGNYGYTF. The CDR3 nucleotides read TGCAGCGGAGGGGGAAACTATGGCTACACCTTC.

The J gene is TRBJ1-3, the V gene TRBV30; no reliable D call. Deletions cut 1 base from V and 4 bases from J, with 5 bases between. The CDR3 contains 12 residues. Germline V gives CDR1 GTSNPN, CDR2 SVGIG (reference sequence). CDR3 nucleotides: TGTGCCTGGAGTGCCGGGGGAAACACCATATATTTT. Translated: CAWSAGGNTIYF.

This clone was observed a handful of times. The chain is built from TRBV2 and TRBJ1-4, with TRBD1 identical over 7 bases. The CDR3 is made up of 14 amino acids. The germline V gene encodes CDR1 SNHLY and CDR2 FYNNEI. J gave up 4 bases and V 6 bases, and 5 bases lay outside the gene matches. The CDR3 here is CASSPQGVNEKLFF. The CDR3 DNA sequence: TGTGCCAGCAGCCCCCAGGGGGTTAATGAAAAACTGTTTTTT.